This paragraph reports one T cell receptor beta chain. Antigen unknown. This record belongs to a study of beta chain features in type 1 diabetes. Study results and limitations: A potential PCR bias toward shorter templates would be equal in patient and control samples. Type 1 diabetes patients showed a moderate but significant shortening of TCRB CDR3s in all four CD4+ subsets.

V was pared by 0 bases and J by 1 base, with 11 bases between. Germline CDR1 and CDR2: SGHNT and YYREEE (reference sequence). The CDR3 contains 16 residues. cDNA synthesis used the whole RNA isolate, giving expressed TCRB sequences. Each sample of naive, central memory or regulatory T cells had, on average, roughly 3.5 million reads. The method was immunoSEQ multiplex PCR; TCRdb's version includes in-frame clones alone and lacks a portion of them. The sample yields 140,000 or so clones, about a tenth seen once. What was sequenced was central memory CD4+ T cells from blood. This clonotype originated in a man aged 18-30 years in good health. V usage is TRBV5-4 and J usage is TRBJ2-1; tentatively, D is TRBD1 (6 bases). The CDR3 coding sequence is TGTGCCAGCAGCTTGGGTGGGGGCGATTCCTACAATGAGCAGTTCTTC. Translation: CASSLGGGDSYNEQFF.